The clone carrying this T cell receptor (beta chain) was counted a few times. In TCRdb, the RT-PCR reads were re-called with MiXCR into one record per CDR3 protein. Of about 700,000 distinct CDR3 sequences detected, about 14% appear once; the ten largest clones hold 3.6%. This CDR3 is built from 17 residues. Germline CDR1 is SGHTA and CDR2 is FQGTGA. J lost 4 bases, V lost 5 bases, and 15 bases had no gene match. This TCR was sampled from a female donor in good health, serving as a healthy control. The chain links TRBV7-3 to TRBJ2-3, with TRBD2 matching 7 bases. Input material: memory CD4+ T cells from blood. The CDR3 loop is CASSLRGVAGVADTQYF. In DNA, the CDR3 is TGTGCCAGCAGCCTTCGGGGGGTAGCTGGTGTCGCAGATACGCAGTATTTT. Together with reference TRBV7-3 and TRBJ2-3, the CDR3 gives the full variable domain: GAGVSQTPSNKVTEKGKYVELRCDPISGHTALYWYRQSLGQGPEFLIYFQGTGAADDSGLPNDRFFAVRPEGSVSTLKIQRTERGDSAVYLCASSLRGVAGVADTQYFGPGTRLTVL.